This T cell receptor (beta chain) was profiled in a study of beta chain features in type 1 diabetes. This clone was detected a few times. Heparinised blood was drawn once per donor, averaging around 120 mL. Expressed TCRB transcripts got sequenced, as all isolated RNA was reverse transcribed. The data were produced by immunoSEQ multiplex PCR, yet TCRdb's version contains in-frame clones alone and is incomplete. This sample yields approximately 160,000 clones, of which about 9.8% are seen a single time; 2.3% belongs to the top ten. The receptor was isolated from a woman aged 18-29 years in good health. Material for sequencing was central memory CD4+ T cells from blood.

In DNA, the CDR3 is TGTGCCAGCAGCCTGACTGGACAGGCGGGGTACGCTGAAGCTTTCTTT. Encoded protein: CASSLTGQAGYAEAFF. The V and J genes are TRBV7-3 and TRBJ1-1; TRBD1 agrees at 7 bases. Trimming at V came to 5 bases and at J to 6 bases, leaving 15 bases not matched to a gene. The CDR3 is made up of 16 amino acids. Germline lookup yields CDR1 SGHTA and CDR2 FQGTGA.